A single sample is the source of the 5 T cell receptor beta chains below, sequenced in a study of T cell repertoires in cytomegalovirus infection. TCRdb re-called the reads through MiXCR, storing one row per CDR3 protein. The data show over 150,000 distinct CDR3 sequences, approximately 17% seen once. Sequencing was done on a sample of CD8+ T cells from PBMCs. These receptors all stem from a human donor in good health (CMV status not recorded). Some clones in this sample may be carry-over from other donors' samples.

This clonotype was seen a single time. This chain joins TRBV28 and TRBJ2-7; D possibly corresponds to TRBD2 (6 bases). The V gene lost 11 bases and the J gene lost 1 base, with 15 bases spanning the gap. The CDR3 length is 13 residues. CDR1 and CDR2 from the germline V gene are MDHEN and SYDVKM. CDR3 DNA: TGTGCCCTGGGGGGACTGAGTTCCTACGAGCAGTACTTC. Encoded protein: CALGGLSSYEQYF. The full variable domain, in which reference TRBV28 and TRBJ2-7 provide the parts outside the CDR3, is DVKVTQSSRYLVKRTGEKVFLECVQDMDHENMFWYRQDPGLGLRLIYFSYDVKMKEKGDIPEGYSVSREKKERFSLILESASTNQTSMYLCALGGLSSYEQYFGPGTRLTVT.

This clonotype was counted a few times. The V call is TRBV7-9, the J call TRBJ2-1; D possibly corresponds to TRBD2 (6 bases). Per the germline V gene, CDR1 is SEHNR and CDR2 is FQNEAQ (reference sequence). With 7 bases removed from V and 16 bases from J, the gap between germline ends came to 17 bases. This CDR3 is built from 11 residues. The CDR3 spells CASKDTGTPFF. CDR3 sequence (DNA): TGTGCCAGCAAGGACACCGGGACTCCTTTCTTC.

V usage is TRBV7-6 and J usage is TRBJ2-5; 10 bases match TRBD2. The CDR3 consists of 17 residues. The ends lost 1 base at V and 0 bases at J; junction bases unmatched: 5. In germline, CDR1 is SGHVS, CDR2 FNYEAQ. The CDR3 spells CASSLDGSGGYQETQYF. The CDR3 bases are TGTGCCAGCAGCTTAGACGGTAGCGGGGGGTACCAAGAGACCCAGTACTTC. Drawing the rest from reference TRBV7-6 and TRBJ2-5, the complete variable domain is GAGVSQSPRYKVTKRGQDVALRCDPISGHVSLYWYRQALGQGPEFLTYFNYEAQQDKSGLPNDRFSAERPEGSISTLTIQRTEQRDSAMYRCASSLDGSGGYQETQYFGPGTRLLVL.

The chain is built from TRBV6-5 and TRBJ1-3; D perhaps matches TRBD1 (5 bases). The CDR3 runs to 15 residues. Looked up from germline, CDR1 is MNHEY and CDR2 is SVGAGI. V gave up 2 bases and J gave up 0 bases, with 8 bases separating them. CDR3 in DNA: TGTGCCAGCAGTTACGACAGCTCCTCTGGAAACACCATATATTTT. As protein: CASSYDSSSGNTIYF.

The CDR3 region is CSVDRTGLNEQFF. The CDR3 DNA is TGCAGCGTTGATAGGACAGGGTTGAATGAGCAGTTCTTC. V and J are TRBV29-1 and TRBJ2-1; 8 bases are a match to TRBD1. The V gene end was trimmed by 3 bases and the J gene end by 7 bases; junction bases not matched to a gene: 5. Germline-derived CDR1 and CDR2 are SQVTM and ANQGSEA. The CDR3 is 13 residues long.